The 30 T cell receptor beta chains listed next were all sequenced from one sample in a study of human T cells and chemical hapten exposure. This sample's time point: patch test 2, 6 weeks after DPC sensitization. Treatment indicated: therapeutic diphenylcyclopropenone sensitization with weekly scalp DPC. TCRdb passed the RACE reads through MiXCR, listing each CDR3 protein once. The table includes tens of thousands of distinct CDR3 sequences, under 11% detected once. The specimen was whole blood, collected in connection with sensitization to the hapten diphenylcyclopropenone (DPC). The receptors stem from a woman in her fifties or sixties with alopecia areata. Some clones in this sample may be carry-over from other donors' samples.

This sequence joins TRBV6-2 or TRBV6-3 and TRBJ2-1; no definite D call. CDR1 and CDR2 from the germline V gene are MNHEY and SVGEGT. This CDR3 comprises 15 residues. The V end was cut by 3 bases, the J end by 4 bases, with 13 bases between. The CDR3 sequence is CASSYSPRLYNEQFF. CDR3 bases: TGTGCCAGCAGTTATTCCCCCCGCCTTTACAATGAGCAGTTCTTC.

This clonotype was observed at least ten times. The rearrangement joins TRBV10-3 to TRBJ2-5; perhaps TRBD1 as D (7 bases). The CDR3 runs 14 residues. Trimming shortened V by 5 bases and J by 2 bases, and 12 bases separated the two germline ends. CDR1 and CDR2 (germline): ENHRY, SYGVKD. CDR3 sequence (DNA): TGTGCCATCAGTAGGGCAGGGGGGCAAGAGACCCAGTACTTC. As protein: CAISRAGGQETQYF.

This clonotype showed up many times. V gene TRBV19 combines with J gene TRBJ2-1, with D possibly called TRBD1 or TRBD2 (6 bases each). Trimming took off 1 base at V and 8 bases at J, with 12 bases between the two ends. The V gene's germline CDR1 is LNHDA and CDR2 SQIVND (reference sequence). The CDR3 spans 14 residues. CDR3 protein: CASSIGGAGDEQFF. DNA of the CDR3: TGTGCCAGTAGTATAGGGGGGGCCGGCGATGAGCAGTTCTTC.

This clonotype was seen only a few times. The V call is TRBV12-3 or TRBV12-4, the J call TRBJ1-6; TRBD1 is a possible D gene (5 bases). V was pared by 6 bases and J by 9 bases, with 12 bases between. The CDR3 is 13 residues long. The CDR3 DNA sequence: TGTGCCAGCAGCCTAGTCGGGGGTTCACCCCTCCACTTT. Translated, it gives CASSLVGGSPLHF.

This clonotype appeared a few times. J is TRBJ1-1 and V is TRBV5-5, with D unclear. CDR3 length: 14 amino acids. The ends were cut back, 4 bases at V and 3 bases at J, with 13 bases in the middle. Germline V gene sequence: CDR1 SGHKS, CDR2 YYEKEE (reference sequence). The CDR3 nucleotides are TGTGCCAGCAGCCCTAGCCCAAGGGACACTGAAGCTTTCTTT. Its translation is CASSPSPRDTEAFF. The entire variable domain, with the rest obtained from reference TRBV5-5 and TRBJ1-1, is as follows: DAGVTQSPTHLIKTRGQQVTLRCSPISGHKSVSWYQQVLGQGPQFIFQYYEKEERGRGNFPDRFSARQFPNYSSELNVNALLLGDSALYLCASSPSPRDTEAFFGQGTRLTVV.

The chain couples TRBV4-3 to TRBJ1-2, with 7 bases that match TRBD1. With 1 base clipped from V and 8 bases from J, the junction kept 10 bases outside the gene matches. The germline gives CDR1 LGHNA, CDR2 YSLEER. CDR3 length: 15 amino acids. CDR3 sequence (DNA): TGCGCCAGCAGCCAAGTGTGGCAGGGGGAAGTAGGCTACACCTTC. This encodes CASSQVWQGEVGYTF.

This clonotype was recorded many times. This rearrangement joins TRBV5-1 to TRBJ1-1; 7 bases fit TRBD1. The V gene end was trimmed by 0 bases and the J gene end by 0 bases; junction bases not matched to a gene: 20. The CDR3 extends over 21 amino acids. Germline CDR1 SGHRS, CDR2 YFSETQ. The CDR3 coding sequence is TGCGCCAGCAGCTTGGACCCCGGTGTAGGCAGGGGGTCGTACATGAACACTGAAGCTTTCTTT. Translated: CASSLDPGVGRGSYMNTEAFF.

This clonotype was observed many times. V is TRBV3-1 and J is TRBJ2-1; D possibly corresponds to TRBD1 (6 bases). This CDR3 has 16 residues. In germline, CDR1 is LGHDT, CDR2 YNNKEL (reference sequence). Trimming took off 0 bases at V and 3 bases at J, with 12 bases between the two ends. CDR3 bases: TGTGCCAGCAGCCAAGATGGGGACACAATCTACAATGAGCAGTTCTTC. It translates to CASSQDGDTIYNEQFF.

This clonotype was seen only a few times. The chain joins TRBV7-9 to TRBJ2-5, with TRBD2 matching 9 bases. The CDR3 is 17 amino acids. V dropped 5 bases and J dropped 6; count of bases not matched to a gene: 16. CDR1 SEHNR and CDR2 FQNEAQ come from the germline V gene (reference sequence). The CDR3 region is CASSPRVSGSFVKTQYF. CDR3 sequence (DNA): TGTGCCAGCAGCCCCCGAGTTAGCGGGAGTTTCGTAAAGACCCAGTACTTC.

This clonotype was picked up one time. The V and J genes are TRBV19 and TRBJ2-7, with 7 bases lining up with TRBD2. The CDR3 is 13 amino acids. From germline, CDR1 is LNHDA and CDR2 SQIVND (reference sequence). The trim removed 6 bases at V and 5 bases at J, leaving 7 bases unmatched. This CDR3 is CASSLADVHEQYF. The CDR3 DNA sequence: TGTGCCAGTAGCCTAGCGGACGTCCACGAGCAGTACTTC.

In DNA, the CDR3 is TGTGCCAGCAGCCAAGATTGGGGCGAGGTAAACACTGAAGCTTTCTTT. This translates into CASSQDWGEVNTEAFF. V gene TRBV3-1 combines with J gene TRBJ1-1; D is possibly TRBD1 (5 bases). V was trimmed by 0 bases and J by 2 bases, leaving 13 bases between them. This CDR3 is built from 16 residues. CDR1 and CDR2 from the germline V gene are LGHDT and YNNKEL (reference sequence).

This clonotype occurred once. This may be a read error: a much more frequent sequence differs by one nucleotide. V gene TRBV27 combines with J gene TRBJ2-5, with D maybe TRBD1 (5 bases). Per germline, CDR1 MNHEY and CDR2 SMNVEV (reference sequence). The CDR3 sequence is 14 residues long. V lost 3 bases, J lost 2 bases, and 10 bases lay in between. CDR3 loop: CASSFWRTQETQYF. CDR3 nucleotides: TGTGCCAGCAGTTTTTGGCGGACACAAGAGACCCAGTACTTC.

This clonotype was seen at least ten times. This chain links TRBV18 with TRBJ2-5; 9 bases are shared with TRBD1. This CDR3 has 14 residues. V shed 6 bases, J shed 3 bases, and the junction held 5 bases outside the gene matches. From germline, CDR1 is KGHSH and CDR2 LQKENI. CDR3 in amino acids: CASSYGQGKETQYF. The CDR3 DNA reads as TGTGCCAGCTCCTACGGACAGGGGAAAGAGACCCAGTACTTC.

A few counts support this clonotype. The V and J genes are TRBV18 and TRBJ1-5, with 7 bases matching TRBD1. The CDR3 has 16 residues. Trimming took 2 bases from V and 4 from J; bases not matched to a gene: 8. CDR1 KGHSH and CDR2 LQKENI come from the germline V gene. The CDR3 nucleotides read TGTGCCAGCTCACCAGTGGGACAGAGTCTGAATCAGCCCCAGCATTTT. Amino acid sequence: CASSPVGQSLNQPQHF.

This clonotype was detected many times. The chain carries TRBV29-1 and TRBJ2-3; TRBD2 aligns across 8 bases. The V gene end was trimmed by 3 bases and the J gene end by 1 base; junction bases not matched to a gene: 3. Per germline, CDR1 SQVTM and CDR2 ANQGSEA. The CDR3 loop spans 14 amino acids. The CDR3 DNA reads TGCAGCGTTGAGGGGCGGGAGGGCACAGATACGCAGTATTTT. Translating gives CSVEGREGTDTQYF.

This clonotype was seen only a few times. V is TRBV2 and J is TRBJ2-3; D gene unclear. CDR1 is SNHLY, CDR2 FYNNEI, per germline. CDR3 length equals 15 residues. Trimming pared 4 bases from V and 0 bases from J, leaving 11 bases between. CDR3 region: CASSVSSSSTDTQYF. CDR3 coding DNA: TGTGCCAGCAGTGTAAGCTCCTCGAGCACAGATACGCAGTATTTT.

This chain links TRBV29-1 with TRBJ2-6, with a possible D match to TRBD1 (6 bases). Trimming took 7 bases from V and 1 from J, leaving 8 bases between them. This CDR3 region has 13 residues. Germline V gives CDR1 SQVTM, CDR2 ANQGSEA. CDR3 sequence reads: CSAQGSGANVLTF. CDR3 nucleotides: TGCAGCGCACAGGGATCTGGGGCCAACGTCCTGACTTTC.

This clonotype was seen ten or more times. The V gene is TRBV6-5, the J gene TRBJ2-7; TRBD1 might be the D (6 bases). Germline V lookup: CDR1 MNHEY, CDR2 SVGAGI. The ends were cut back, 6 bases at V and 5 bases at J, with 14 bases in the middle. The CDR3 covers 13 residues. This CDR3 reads CASRLGQFHEQYF. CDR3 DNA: TGTGCCAGCAGACTCGGACAGTTCCACGAGCAGTACTTC.

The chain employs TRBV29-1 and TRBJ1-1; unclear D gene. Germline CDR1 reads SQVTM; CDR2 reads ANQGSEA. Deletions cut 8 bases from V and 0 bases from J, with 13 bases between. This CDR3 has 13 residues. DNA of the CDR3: TGCAGCCCTGGGGAGTTATTGAACACTGAAGCTTTCTTT. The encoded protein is CSPGELLNTEAFF.

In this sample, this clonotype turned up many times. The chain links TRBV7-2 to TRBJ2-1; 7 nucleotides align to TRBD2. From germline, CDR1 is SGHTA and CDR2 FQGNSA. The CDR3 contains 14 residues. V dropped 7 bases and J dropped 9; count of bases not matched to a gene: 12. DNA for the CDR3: TGTGCCAGCATCGGAAGGAAAGTAGCGGGTGAGCAGTTCTTC. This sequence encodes CASIGRKVAGEQFF.

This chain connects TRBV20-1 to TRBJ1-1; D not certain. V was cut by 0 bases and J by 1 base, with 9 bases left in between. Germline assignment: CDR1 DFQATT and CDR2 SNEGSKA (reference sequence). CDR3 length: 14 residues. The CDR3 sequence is CSARDINPNTEAFF. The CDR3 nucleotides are TGCAGTGCTAGAGACATTAACCCGAACACTGAAGCTTTCTTT.

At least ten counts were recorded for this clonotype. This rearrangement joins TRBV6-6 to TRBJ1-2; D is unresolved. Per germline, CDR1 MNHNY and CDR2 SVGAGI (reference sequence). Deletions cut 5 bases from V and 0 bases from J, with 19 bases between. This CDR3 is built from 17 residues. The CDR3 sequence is CASSTRPRTGANYGYTF. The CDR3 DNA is TGTGCCAGCAGTACCCGGCCTAGGACGGGAGCTAACTATGGCTACACCTTC.

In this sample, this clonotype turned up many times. CDR3 in DNA: TGTGCCAGCAGCGTGGACTATAACCCCCAACCAGATACGCAGTATTTT. Encoded protein: CASSVDYNPQPDTQYF. This sequence joins TRBV9 and TRBJ2-3; D possibly corresponds to TRBD2 (6 bases). Trimming removed 2 bases from V and 4 bases from J, with 17 bases in between. The CDR3 sequence is 16 residues long. Looked up from germline, CDR1 is SGDLS and CDR2 is YYNGEE.

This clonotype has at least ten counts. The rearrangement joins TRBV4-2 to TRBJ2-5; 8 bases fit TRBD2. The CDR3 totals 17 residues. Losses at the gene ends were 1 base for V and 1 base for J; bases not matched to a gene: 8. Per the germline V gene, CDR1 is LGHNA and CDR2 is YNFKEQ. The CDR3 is CASSQGLGSGTQETQYF. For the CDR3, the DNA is TGTGCCAGCAGCCAAGGCCTGGGTAGCGGGACCCAAGAGACCCAGTACTTC.

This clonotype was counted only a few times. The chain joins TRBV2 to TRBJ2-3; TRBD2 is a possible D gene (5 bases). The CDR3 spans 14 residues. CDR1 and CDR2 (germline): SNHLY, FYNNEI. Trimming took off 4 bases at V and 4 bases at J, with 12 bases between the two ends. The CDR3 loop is CASSGARAADTQYF. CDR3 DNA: TGTGCCAGCAGTGGGGCGCGGGCCGCAGATACGCAGTATTTT. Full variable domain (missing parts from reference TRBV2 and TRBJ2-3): EPEVTQTPSHQVTQMGQEVILRCVPISNHLYFYWYRQILGQKVEFLVSFYNNEISEKSEIFDDQFSVERPDGSNFTLKIRSTKLEDSAMYFCASSGARAADTQYFGPGTRLTVL.

The CDR3 nucleotides read TGTGCCAGCAGTCAAGGGGGGACCACGGCGGCCAAAAACATTCAGTACTTC. This translates into CASSQGGTTAAKNIQYF. The gene calls are TRBV27 and TRBJ2-4; D is tentatively TRBD1 or TRBD2 (6 bases each). This CDR3 region has 17 residues. Germline V gene sequence: CDR1 MNHEY, CDR2 SMNVEV (reference sequence). The V and J ends lost 5 bases and 1 base respectively, with 18 bases between them.

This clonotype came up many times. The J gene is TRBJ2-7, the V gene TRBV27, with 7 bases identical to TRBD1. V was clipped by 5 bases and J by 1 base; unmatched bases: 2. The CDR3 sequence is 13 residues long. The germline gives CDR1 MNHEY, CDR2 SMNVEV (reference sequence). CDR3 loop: CASSKTGSYEQYF. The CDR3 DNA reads TGTGCCAGCAGTAAGACAGGGTCCTACGAGCAGTACTTC.

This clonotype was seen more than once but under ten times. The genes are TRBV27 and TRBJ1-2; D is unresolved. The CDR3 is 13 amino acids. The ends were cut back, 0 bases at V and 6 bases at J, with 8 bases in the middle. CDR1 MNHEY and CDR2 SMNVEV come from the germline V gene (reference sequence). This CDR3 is CASSLSPSNGYTF. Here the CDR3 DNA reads TGTGCCAGCAGTTTATCGCCCAGCAATGGCTACACCTTC.

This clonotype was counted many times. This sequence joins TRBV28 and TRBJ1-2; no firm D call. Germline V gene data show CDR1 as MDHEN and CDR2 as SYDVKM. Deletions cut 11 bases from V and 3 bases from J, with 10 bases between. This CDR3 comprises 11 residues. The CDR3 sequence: CAGRGDYGYTF. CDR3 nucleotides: TGTGCCGGGCGCGGGGACTATGGCTACACCTTC.

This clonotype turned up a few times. The CDR3 spells CSVALGQGGNTIYF. CDR3 DNA sequence: TGCAGCGTTGCATTGGGACAGGGAGGAAACACCATATATTTT. The V gene is TRBV29-1, the J gene TRBJ1-3, with 9 bases that match TRBD1. J was trimmed by 4 bases and V by 4 bases; bases with no gene match: 5. Germline CDR1 SQVTM, CDR2 ANQGSEA. There are 14 residues in the CDR3. The full variable domain, its missing parts supplied by reference TRBV29-1 and TRBJ1-3, is SAVISQKPSRDICQRGTSLTIQCQVDSQVTMMFWYRQQPGQSLTLIATANQGSEATYESGFVIDKFPISRPNLTFSTLTVSNMSPEDSSIYLCSVALGQGGNTIYFGEGSWLTVV.